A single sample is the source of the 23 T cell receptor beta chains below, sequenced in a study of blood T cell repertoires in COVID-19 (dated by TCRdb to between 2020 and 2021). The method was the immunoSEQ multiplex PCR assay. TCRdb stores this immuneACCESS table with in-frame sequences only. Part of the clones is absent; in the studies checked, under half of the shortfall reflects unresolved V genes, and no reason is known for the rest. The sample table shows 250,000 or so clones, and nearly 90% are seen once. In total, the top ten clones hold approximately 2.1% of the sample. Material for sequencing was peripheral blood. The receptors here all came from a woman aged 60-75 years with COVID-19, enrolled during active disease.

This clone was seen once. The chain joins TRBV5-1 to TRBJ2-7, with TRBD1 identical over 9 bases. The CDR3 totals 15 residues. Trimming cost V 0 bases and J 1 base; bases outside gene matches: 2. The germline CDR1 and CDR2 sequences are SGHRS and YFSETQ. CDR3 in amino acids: CASSLAGTGSYEQYF. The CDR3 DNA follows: TGCGCCAGCAGCTTGGCAGGGACAGGGTCCTACGAGCAGTACTTC.

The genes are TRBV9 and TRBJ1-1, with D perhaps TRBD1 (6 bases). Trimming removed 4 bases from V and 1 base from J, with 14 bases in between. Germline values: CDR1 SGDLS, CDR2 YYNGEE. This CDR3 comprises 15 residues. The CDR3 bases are TGTGCCAGCAGCCCGACAGGACAGAAGAACACTGAAGCTTTCTTT. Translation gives CASSPTGQKNTEAFF.

The CDR3 region is CASSLDQGYTEAFF. The CDR3 DNA is TGTGCCAGCAGCTTGGATCAGGGCTACACTGAAGCTTTCTTT. The rearrangement uses TRBV11-2 and TRBJ1-1; tentative D call: TRBD1 (5 bases). This CDR3 has 14 residues. With 3 bases removed from V and 3 bases from J, the gap between germline ends came to 11 bases. Germline V lookup: CDR1 SGHAT, CDR2 FQNNGV.

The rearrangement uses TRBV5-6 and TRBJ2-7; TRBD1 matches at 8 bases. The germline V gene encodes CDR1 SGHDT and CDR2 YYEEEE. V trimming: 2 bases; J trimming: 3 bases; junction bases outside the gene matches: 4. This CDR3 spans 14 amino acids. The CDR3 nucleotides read TGTGCCAGCAGCTTAATCAGGGGGCACTACGAGCAGTACTTC. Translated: CASSLIRGHYEQYF. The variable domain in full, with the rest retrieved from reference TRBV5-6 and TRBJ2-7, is DAGVTQSPTHLIKTRGQQVTLRCSPKSGHDTVSWYQQALGQGPQFIFQYYEEEERQRGNFPDRFSGHQFPNYSSELNVNALLLGDSALYLCASSLIRGHYEQYFGPGTRLTVT.

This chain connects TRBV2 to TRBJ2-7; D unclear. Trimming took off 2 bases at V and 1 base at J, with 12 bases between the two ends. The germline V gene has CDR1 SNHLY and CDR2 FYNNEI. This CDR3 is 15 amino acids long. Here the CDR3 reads CASSETPRRSYEQYF. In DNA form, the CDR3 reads TGTGCCAGCAGTGAAACCCCGCGCCGTTCCTACGAGCAGTACTTC. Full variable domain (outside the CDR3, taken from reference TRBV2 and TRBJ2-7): EPEVTQTPSHQVTQMGQEVILRCVPISNHLYFYWYRQILGQKVEFLVSFYNNEISEKSEIFDDQFSVERPDGSNFTLKIRSTKLEDSAMYFCASSETPRRSYEQYFGPGTRLTVT.

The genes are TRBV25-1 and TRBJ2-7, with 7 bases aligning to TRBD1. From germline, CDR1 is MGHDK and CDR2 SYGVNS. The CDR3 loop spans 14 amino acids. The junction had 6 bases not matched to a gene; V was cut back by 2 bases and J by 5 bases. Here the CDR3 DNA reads TGTGCCAGCAGTGAACCCGACAGGGTTCACGAGCAGTACTTC. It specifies CASSEPDRVHEQYF.

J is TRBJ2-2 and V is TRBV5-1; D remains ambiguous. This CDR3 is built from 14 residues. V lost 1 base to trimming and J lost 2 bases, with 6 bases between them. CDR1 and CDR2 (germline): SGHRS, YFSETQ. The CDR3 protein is CASSLYRNTGELFF. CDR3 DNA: TGCGCCAGCAGCTTGTACAGAAACACCGGGGAGCTGTTTTTT.

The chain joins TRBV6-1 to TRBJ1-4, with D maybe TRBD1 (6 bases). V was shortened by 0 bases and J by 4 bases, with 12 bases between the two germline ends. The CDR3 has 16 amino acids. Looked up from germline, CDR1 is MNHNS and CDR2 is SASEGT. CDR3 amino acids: CASSEARGFGNEKLFF. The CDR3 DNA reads TGTGCCAGCAGTGAAGCGAGGGGGTTTGGTAATGAAAAACTGTTTTTT.

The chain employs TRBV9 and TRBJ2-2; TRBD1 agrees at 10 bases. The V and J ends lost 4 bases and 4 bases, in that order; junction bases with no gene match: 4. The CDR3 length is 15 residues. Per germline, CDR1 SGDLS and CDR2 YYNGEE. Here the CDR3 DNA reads TGTGCCAGCAGCTTCCGGACAGGGGGCACCGGGGAGCTGTTTTTT. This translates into CASSFRTGGTGELFF.

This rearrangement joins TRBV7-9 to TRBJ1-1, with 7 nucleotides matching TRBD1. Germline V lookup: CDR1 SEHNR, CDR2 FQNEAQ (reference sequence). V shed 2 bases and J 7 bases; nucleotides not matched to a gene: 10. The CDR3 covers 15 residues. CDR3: CASSLIGGQNYEAFF. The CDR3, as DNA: TGTGCCAGCAGCTTAATAGGGGGACAGAATTATGAAGCTTTCTTT. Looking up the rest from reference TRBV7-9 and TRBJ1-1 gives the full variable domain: DTGVSQNPRHKITKRGQNVTFRCDPISEHNRLYWYRQTLGQGPEFLTYFQNEAQLEKSRLLSDRFSAERPKGSFSTLEIQRTEQGDSAMYLCASSLIGGQNYEAFFGQGTRLTVV.

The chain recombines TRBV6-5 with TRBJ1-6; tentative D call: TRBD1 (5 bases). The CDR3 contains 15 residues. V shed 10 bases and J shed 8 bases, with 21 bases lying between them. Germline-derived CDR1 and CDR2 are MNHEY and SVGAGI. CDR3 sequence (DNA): TGTGCCACCTCCTGGGGGACTCCTGGGGATTCACCCCTCCACTTT. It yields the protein CATSWGTPGDSPLHF.

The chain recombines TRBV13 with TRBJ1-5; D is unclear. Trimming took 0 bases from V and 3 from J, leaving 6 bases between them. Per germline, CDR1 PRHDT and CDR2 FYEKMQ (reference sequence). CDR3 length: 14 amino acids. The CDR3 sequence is CASSLGRYNQPQHF. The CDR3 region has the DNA TGTGCCAGCAGCTTAGGACGGTACAATCAGCCCCAGCATTTT.

The DNA of the CDR3 is TGTGCCAGCAGCTTTGCAGGGCCCCAGTCTGGAAACACCATATATTTT. It yields the protein CASSFAGPQSGNTIYF. The chain uses TRBV7-9 and TRBJ1-3; tentatively, D is TRBD1 (5 bases). V shed 3 bases and J shed 1 base, with 13 bases lying between them. From germline, CDR1 is SEHNR and CDR2 FQNEAQ (reference sequence). The CDR3 length is 16 residues.

CDR3 amino acids: CASRTGGFIDEQFF. The CDR3 DNA is TGTGCCAGTAGGACAGGGGGCTTTATAGATGAGCAGTTCTTC. This chain connects TRBV19 to TRBJ2-1; TRBD1 aligns across 10 bases. This CDR3 contains 14 residues. J was trimmed by 8 bases and V by 6 bases; bases with no gene match: 7. Germline values: CDR1 LNHDA, CDR2 SQIVND (reference sequence).

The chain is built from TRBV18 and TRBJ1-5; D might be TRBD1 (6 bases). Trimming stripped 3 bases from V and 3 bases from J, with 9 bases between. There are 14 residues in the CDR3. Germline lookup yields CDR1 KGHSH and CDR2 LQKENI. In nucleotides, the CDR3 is TGTGCCAGCTCACCGGACAGCAACAATCAGCCCCAGCATTTT. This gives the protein CASSPDSNNQPQHF.

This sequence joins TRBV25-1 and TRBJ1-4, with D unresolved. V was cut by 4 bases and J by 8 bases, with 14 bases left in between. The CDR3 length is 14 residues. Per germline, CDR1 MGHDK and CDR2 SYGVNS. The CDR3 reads CASSGRLGYEKLFF. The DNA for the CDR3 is TGTGCCAGCAGTGGCAGGTTGGGTTACGAAAAACTGTTTTTT.

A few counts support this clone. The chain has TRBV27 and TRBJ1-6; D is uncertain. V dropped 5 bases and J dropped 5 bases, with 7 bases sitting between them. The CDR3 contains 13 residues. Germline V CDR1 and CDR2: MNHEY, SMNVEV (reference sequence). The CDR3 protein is CASSQHNNSPLHF. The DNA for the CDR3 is TGTGCCAGCAGTCAACATAATAATTCACCCCTCCACTTT.

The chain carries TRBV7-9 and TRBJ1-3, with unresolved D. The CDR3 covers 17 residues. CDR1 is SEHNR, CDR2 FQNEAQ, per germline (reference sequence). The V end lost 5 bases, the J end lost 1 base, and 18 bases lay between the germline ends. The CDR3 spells CASSPPSRRSSGNTIYF. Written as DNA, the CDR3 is TGTGCCAGCAGCCCACCCTCACGGCGGAGTTCTGGAAACACCATATATTTT.

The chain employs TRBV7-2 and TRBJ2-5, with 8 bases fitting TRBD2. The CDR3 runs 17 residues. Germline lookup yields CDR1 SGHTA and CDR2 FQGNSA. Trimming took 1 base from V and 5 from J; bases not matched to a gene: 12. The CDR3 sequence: CASSLGSGGGLLETQYF. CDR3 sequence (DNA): TGTGCCAGCAGCTTAGGTTCCGGGGGGGGGCTTTTGGAGACCCAGTACTTC.

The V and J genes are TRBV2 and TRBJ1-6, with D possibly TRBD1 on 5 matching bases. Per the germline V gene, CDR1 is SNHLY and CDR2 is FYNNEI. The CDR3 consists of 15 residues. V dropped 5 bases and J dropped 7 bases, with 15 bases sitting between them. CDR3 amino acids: CASSLSDSQNSPLHF. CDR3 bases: TGTGCCAGCAGTCTAAGTGACAGCCAGAATTCACCCCTCCACTTT. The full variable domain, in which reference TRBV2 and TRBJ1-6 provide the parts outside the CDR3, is EPEVTQTPSHQVTQMGQEVILRCVPISNHLYFYWYRQILGQKVEFLVSFYNNEISEKSEIFDDQFSVERPDGSNFTLKIRSTKLEDSAMYFCASSLSDSQNSPLHFGNGTRLTVT.

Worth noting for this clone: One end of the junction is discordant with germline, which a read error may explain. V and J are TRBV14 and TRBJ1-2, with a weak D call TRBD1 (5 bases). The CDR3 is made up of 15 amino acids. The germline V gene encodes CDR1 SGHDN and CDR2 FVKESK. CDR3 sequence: CASSKDRWGLYGYTF. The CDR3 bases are TGTGCCAGCAGCAAAGATCGTTGGGGCCTCTATGGCTACACCTTC.

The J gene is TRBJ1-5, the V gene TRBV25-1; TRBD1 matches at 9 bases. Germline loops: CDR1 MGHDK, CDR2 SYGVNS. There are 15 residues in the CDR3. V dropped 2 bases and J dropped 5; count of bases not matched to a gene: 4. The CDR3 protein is CASSEAGQGDQPQHF. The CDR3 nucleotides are TGTGCCAGCAGTGAAGCGGGACAGGGTGATCAGCCCCAGCATTTT.

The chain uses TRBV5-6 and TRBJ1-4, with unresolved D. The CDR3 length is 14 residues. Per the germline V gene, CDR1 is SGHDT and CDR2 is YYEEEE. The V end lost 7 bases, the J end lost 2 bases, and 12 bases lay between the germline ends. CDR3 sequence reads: CASELRSTNEKLFF. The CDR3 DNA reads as TGTGCCAGCGAGCTAAGATCGACTAATGAAAAACTGTTTTTT.